The rows below give T cell receptor beta chains drawn from one sample of a study of cytotoxic CD8 clonotypes in ibrutinib-treated CLL. Clones were read by immunoSEQ multiplex PCR, and TCRdb kept only the in-frame ones, dropping some. The sample lists around 200,000 clones; more than 65% were seen once. The sample consisted of PBMCs, taken after 12 months of ibrutinib treatment. These TCRs come from a human donor with chronic lymphocytic leukemia. CDR3s include the opening cysteine and the closing phenylalanine or tryptophan. The order of the fields is clone size, J gene, V gene, D gene, CDR3 DNA, CDR3 protein. A D gene is named only where the DNA matches it firmly. The listing skips clone size in some rows; elsewhere it reads once, few, many or a size class.

size: few; J: TRBJ1-2; V: TRBV6-5; D: .; DNA: TGTGCCAGCTCGGGGTCCCTCAACTCGAACTATGGCTACACCTTC; CDR3: CASSGSLNSNYGYTF
size: few; J: TRBJ1-3; V: TRBV18; D: .; DNA: TGTGCCAGCTCACCACATCCCCAGGGAAACACCATATATTTT; CDR3: CASSPHPQGNTIYF
size: .; J: TRBJ2-1; V: TRBV6-6; D: .; DNA: TGTGCCAGCAGCCCCCCCCCGGGACACCTAGAGCAGTTCTTC; CDR3: CASSPPPGHLEQFF
size: .; J: TRBJ1-2; V: TRBV18; D: .; DNA: TGTGCCAGCTCACCTGACCGCCTTAACTATGGCTACACCTTC; CDR3: CASSPDRLNYGYTF
size: .; J: TRBJ1-4; V: TRBV18; D: TRBD1; DNA: TGTGCCAGCTCACCCTCGACAGGGGCACGAGAAAAACTGTTTTTT; CDR3: CASSPSTGAREKLFF
size: .; J: TRBJ2-1; V: TRBV4-2; D: .; DNA: TGTGCCAGCAGCCAAGCCAGGGCTGAGCAGTTCTTC; CDR3: CASSQARAEQFF
size: .; J: TRBJ2-3; V: TRBV6-5; D: .; DNA: TGTGCCAGCAGTTCTCGTAAGATCGCAGATACGCAGTATTTT; CDR3: CASSSRKIADTQYF
size: .; J: TRBJ2-1; V: TRBV29-1; D: .; DNA: TGCAGCGTTGAAGATAGATCCCAGCAGTTCTTC; CDR3: CSVEDRSQQFF
size: .; J: TRBJ2-7; V: TRBV9; D: .; DNA: TGTGCCAGCATCGGAGACACGTTCTCCTACGAGCAGTACTTC; CDR3: CASIGDTFSYEQYF
size: .; J: TRBJ2-3; V: TRBV10-1; D: .; DNA: TGCGCCAGCAGTTACGATAAAAGGTCGGATACGCAGTATTTT; CDR3: CASSYDKRSDTQYF
size: .; J: TRBJ2-5; V: TRBV18; D: .; DNA: TGTGCCAGCACCCTGACCGAGCAAGAGACCCAGTACTTC; CDR3: CASTLTEQETQYF
size: .; J: TRBJ2-4; V: TRBV7-2; D: .; DNA: TGTGCCAGCAGCTCCCCTTCCCTAGCCAAAAACATTCAGTACTTC; CDR3: CASSSPSLAKNIQYF
size: .; J: TRBJ1-1; V: TRBV4-1; D: TRBD1; DNA: TGCGCCAGCAGCCGCCGGGACAGGGGGGGAACTGAAGCTTTCTTT; CDR3: CASSRRDRGGTEAFF
size: .; J: TRBJ2-7; V: TRBV28; D: TRBD2; DNA: TGTGCCAGCAGGCCTTGGACTAGCGCCCACTACGAGCAGTACTTC; CDR3: CASRPWTSAHYEQYF
size: few; J: TRBJ1-6; V: TRBV7-3; D: .; DNA: TGTGCCAGCAGCTTAATGGGCAGGGGCGAGGGGTCACCCCTCCACTTT; CDR3: CASSLMGRGEGSPLHF
size: .; J: TRBJ2-3; V: TRBV7-2; D: .; DNA: TGTGCCAGCAGGGTAGGGGGGCGCACAGATACGCAGTATTTT; CDR3: CASRVGGRTDTQYF
size: .; J: TRBJ1-4; V: TRBV25-1; D: .; DNA: TGTGCGACCCGTCATGGAGGGAATGAAAAACTGTTTTTT; CDR3: CATRHGGNEKLFF
size: once; J: TRBJ2-2; V: TRBV5-4; D: TRBD2; DNA: TGTGCCAGCAGCTGGGGACTAGCAGGGAACACCGGGGAGCTGTTTTTT; CDR3: CASSWGLAGNTGELFF
size: .; J: TRBJ1-2; V: TRBV6-5; D: .; DNA: TGTGCCAGCACCGACCCAGGGACGGACTATGGCTACACCTTC; CDR3: CASTDPGTDYGYTF
size: .; J: TRBJ2-5; V: TRBV4-1; D: TRBD2; DNA: TGCGCCAGCAGCCAAGGTTTGACTAGCGGGGCCCAAGAGACCCAGTACTTC; CDR3: CASSQGLTSGAQETQYF
size: .; J: TRBJ1-1; V: TRBV28; D: .; DNA: TGTGCCAGCAGTTTTGTCGTGGGGGGGAACACTGAAGCTTTCTTT; CDR3: CASSFVVGGNTEAFF
size: once; J: TRBJ1-1; V: TRBV4-3; D: .; DNA: TGCGCCAGCAGCCAAGTGCAGCAGGGAAATACTGAAGCTTTCTTT; CDR3: CASSQVQQGNTEAFF
size: few; J: TRBJ2-2; V: TRBV4-1; D: TRBD2; DNA: TGCGCCAGCAGCCAAGTAGGGACTAGCCCGACCGGGGAGCTGTTTTTT; CDR3: CASSQVGTSPTGELFF
size: .; J: TRBJ2-1; V: TRBV29-1; D: TRBD2; DNA: TGCAGCGTGGACACTATGGGACTAGCGGGAAATTACAATGAGCAGTTCTTC; CDR3: CSVDTMGLAGNYNEQFF
size: .; J: TRBJ1-1; V: TRBV9; D: TRBD1; DNA: TGTGCCAGCAGCGTAGTCCCCCGCGGGACAGGCGAAGCTTTCTTT; CDR3: CASSVVPRGTGEAFF
size: .; J: TRBJ1-5; V: TRBV6-6; D: .; DNA: TGTGCCAGCAGAAAGGGGGACGTTTTACAGCCCCAGCATTTT; CDR3: CASRKGDVLQPQHF
size: few; J: TRBJ1-3; V: TRBV30; D: .; DNA: TGTGCCTGGAGTGAAGTCTCTGGAAACACCATATATTTT; CDR3: CAWSEVSGNTIYF
size: .; J: TRBJ2-2; V: TRBV5-1; D: .; DNA: TGCGCCAGCAGCTTGTATATAGCGGCAAGCACCGGGGAGCTGTTTTTT; CDR3: CASSLYIAASTGELFF
size: .; J: TRBJ1-2; V: TRBV7-2; D: .; DNA: TGTGCCAGCAGCCCGCGTGCGGGGGTCCCAGCTAACTATGGCTACACCTTC; CDR3: CASSPRAGVPANYGYTF
size: .; J: TRBJ1-6; V: TRBV4-1; D: .; DNA: TGCGCCAGCAGTCCTCCCAACGTTGGAAATTCACCCCTCCACTTT; CDR3: CASSPPNVGNSPLHF
size: .; J: TRBJ2-3; V: TRBV5-1; D: .; DNA: TGCGCCAGCAGCTTAGAACAACCGGACAGCACAGATACGCAGTATTTT; CDR3: CASSLEQPDSTDTQYF
size: once; J: TRBJ1-1; V: TRBV7-6; D: .; DNA: TGTGCCAGCAGCCTAGGGCGGGGCGGTGAAGCTTTCTTT; CDR3: CASSLGRGGEAFF
size: .; J: TRBJ1-5; V: TRBV5-1; D: .; DNA: TGCGCCAGCAGCTCTGGACAGCTGGGTGGCAATCAGCCCCAGCATTTT; CDR3: CASSSGQLGGNQPQHF
size: once; J: TRBJ2-3; V: TRBV7-8; D: TRBD1; DNA: TGTGCCAGCAGCATTCCCGATACAGGGGGGAGCACAGATACGCAGTATTTT; CDR3: CASSIPDTGGSTDTQYF
size: few; J: TRBJ1-2; V: TRBV9; D: .; DNA: TGTGCCAGCAGCGTAGCGGGCCCGCTGGGGGACTATGGCTACACCTTC; CDR3: CASSVAGPLGDYGYTF
size: .; J: TRBJ1-2; V: TRBV30; D: .; DNA: TGTGCCTGGAGTCTAGGGACGCTGGCCTACACCTTC; CDR3: CAWSLGTLAYTF
size: few; J: TRBJ2-7; V: TRBV20-1; D: .; DNA: TGCAGTGTCCCGAGCTCCTACGAGCAGTACTTC; CDR3: CSVPSSYEQYF
size: .; J: TRBJ2-7; V: TRBV7-9; D: .; DNA: TGTGCCAGCAGCTCGGGACTTAACGAGCAGTACTTC; CDR3: CASSSGLNEQYF
size: .; J: TRBJ2-3; V: TRBV11-2; D: TRBD1; DNA: TGTGCCAGCAGCACATGGACAGGGGGGGATACGCAGTATTTT; CDR3: CASSTWTGGDTQYF
size: once; J: TRBJ2-1; V: TRBV7-3; D: TRBD2; DNA: TGTGCCAGCAGCCCTAGCGGGCAGACCTACAATGAGCAGTTCTTC; CDR3: CASSPSGQTYNEQFF
size: .; J: TRBJ2-7; V: TRBV7-2; D: TRBD2; DNA: TGTGCCAGCAGCTTAAGGAGGACCGGAGCGGGAGCCCACGAGCAGTACTTC; CDR3: CASSLRRTGAGAHEQYF